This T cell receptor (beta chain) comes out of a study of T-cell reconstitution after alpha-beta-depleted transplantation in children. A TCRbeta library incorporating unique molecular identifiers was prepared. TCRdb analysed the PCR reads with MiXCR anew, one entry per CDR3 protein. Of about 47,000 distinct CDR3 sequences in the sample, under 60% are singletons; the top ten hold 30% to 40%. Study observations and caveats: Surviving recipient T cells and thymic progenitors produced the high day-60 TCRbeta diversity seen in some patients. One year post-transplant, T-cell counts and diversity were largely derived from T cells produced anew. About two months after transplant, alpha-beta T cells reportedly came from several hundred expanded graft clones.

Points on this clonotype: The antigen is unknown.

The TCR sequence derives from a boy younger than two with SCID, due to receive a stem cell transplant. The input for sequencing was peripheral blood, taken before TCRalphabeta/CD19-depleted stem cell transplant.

This chain's CDR3 is CSASRAGANYNEQFF. CDR3 nucleotide sequence: TGCAGTGCTAGCAGGGCAGGGGCGAACTACAATGAGCAGTTCTTC. The chain uses TRBV20-1 and TRBJ2-1, with D maybe TRBD1 (6 bases). V lost 3 bases and J lost 3, with 15 bases in between. CDR1 and CDR2 from the germline V gene are DFQATT and SNEGSKA (reference sequence). The CDR3 runs to 15 residues.